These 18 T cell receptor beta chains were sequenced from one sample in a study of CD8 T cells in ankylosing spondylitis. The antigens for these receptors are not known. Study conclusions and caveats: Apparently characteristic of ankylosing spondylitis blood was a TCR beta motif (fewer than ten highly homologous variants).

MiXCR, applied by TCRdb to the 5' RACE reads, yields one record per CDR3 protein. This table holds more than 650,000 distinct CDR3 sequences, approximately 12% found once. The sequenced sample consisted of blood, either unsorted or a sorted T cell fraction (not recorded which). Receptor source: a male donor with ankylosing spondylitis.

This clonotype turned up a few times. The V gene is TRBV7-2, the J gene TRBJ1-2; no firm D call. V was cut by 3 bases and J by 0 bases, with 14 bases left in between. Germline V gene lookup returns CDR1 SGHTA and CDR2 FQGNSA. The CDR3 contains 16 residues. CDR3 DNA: TGTGCCAGCAGCTTCGGAGGGTTCGAAGCTAACTATGGCTACACCTTC. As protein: CASSFGGFEANYGYTF.

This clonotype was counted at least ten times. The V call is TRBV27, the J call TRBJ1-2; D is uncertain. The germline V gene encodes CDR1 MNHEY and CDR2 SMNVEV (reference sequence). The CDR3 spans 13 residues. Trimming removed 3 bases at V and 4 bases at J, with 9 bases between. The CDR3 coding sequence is TGTGCCAGCAGTTTGCGGGGAGGCTATGGCTACACCTTC. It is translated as CASSLRGGYGYTF.

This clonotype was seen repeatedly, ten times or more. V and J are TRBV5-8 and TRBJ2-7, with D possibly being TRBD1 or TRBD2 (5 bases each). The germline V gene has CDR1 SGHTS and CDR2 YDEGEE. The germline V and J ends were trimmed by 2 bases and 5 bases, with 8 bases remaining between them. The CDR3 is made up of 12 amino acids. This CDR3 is CASSFMGDEQYF. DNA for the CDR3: TGTGCCAGCAGCTTCATGGGGGACGAGCAGTACTTC.

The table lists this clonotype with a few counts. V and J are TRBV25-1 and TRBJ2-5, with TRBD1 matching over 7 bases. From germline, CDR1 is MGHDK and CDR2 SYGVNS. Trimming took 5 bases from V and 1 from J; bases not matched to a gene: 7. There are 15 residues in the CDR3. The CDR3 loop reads CASSSFPGGQETQYF. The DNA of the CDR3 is TGTGCCAGCAGTTCCTTCCCAGGGGGCCAAGAGACCCAGTACTTC.

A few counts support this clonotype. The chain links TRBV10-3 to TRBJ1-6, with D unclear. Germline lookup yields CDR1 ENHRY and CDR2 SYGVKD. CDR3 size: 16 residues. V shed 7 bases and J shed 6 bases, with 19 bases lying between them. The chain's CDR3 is CAINDRDKGANSPLHF. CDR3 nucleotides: TGTGCCATCAATGACCGAGATAAGGGTGCTAATTCACCCCTCCACTTT.

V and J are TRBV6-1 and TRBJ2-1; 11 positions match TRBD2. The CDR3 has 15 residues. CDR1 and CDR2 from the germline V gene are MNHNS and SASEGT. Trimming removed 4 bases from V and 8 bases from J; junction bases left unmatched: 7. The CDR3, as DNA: TGTGCCAGCAGTGGACTAGCGGGGACGGTCGATGAGCAGTTCTTC. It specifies CASSGLAGTVDEQFF.

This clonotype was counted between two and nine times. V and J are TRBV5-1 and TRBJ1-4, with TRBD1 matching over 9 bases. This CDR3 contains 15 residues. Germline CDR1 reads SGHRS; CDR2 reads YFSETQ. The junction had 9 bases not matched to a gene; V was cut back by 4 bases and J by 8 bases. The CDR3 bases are TGCGCCAGCAGCAGGACGACAGGGGGAAAGGAAAAACTGTTTTTT. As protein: CASSRTTGGKEKLFF.

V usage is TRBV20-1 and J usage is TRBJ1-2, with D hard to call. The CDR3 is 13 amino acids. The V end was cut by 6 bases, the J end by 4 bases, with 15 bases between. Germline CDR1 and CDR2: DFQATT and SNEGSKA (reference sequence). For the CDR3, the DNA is TGCAGTGCCCCTACCCCTACTAGCTATGGCTACACCTTC. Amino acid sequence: CSAPTPTSYGYTF.

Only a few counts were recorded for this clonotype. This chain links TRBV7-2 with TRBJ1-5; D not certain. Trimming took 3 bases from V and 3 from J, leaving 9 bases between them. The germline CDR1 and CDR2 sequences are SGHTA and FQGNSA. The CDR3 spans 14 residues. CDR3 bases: TGTGCCAGCAGCTTTCGCCAGGCCAATCAGCCCCAGCATTTT. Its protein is CASSFRQANQPQHF.

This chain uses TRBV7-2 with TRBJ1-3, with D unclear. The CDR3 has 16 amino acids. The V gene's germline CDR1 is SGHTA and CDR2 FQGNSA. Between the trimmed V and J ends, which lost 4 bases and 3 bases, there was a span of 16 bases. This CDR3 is CASSSLRRWDGNTIYF. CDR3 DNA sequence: TGTGCCAGCAGCTCCCTCCGTCGGTGGGATGGAAACACCATATATTTT.

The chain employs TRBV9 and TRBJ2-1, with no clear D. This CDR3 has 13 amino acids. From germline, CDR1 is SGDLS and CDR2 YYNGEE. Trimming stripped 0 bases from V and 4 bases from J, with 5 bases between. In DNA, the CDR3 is TGTGCCAGCAGCGTAGACTATTACAATGAGCAGTTCTTC. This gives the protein CASSVDYYNEQFF.

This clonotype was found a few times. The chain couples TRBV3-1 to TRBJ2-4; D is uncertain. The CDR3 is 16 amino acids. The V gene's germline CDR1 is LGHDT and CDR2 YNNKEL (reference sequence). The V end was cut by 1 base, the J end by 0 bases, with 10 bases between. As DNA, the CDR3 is TGTGCCAGCAGCCAAGGCGAACTACTAGCCAAAAACATTCAGTACTTC. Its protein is CASSQGELLAKNIQYF.

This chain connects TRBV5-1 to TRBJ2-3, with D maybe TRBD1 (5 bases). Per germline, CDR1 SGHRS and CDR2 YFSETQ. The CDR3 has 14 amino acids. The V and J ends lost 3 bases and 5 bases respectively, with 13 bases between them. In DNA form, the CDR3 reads TGCGCCAGCAGCTCCACGGACACTGAAGATACGCAGTATTTT. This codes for CASSSTDTEDTQYF.

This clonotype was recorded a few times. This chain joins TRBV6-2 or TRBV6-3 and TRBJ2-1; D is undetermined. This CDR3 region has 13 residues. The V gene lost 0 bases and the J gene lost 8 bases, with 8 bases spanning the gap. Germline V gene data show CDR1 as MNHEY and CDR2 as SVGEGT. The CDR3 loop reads CASSYSMSDEQFF. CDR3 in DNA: TGTGCCAGCAGTTACTCGATGAGTGATGAGCAGTTCTTC.

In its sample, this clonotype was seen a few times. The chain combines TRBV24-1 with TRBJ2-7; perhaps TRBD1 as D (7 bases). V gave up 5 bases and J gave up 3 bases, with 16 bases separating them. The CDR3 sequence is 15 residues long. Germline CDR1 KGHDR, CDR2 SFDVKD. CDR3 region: CATSVGRQGRYEQYF. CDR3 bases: TGTGCCACCAGTGTCGGGAGACAGGGCCGCTACGAGCAGTACTTC.

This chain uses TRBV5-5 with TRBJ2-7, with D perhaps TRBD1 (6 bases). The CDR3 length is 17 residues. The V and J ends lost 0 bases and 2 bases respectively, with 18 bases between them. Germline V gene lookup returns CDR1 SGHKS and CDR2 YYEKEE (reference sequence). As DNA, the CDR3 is TGTGCCAGCAGCTTGGCCGATTGGGGCTGGGGGCCCTACGAGCAGTACTTC. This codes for CASSLADWGWGPYEQYF.

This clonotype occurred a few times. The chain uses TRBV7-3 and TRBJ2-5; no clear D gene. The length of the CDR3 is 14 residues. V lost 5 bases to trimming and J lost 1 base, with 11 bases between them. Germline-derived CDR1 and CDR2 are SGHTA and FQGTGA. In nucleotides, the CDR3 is TGTGCCAGCAGCCCCGGAAGTAGCCAAGAGACCCAGTACTTC. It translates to CASSPGSSQETQYF.

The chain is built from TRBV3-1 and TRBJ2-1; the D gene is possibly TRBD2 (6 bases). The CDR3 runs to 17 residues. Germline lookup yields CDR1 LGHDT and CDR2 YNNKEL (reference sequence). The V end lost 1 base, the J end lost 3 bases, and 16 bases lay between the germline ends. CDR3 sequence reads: CASSQVGGGGGYNEQFF. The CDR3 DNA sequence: TGTGCCAGCAGCCAAGTTGGTGGGGGAGGCGGCTACAATGAGCAGTTCTTC.